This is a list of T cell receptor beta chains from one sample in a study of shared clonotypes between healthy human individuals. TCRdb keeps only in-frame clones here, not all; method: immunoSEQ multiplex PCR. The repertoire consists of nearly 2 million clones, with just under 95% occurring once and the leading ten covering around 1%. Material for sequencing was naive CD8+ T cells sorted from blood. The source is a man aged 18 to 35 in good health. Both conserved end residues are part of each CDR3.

CASSPQGMDGYTF	TRBV4-3	TRBJ1-2
CASRNTGPTLEQYF	TRBV6-6	TRBJ2-7
CASSPGLAEGLPSDTQYF	TRBV5-1	TRBJ2-3
CASRAGQGVTYEQYF	TRBV2	TRBJ2-7
CASSFDRTVSYEQYF	TRBV11-2	TRBJ2-7
CASSVAGGYSGNTIYF	TRBV9	TRBJ1-3
CASSGTTETLYEQYF	TRBV7-8	TRBJ2-7
CASSPPRGDGDTEAFF	TRBV18	TRBJ1-1
CASSWGGNEQFF	TRBV27	TRBJ2-1
CASSPEDRYNEQFF	TRBV5-6	TRBJ2-1
CASSINRDSLNEQFF	TRBV7-9	TRBJ2-1
CASSLSDTQYF	TRBV7-3	TRBJ2-3
CASSYSIAEEQFF	TRBV6-5	TRBJ2-1
CASSLGGLTYEQYF	TRBV7-2	TRBJ2-7
CASSLSPEDRLDGYTF	TRBV28	TRBJ1-2
CASIKGPSGEKLFF	TRBV6-6	TRBJ1-4
CASSQGQYNEQFF	TRBV4-2	TRBJ2-1
CASSDDTRSYNEQFF	TRBV10-1	TRBJ2-1
CASSVGQGDYGYTF	TRBV9	TRBJ1-2
CASSRGPGSVETQYF	TRBV13	TRBJ2-5
CASSQDRVGAYEQYF	TRBV4-1	TRBJ2-7
CASKSLAYPEQFF	TRBV27	TRBJ2-1
CASSLHGDYEQYF	TRBV6-5	TRBJ2-7
CASSGWEQGSGNTIYF	TRBV9	TRBJ1-3
CASSDSGGDYGYTF	TRBV10-2	TRBJ1-2
CASSKGQYSYEQYF	TRBV5-1	TRBJ2-7
CATSSRDRGANYGYTF	TRBV15	TRBJ1-2
CASSLLAGGHNEQFF	TRBV7-6	TRBJ2-1
CASSLIPDLVQETQYF	TRBV27	TRBJ2-5